The rows below give T cell receptor beta chains drawn from one sample of a study of cytomegalovirus exposure and HLA in healthy donors. Libraries were prepared by immunoSEQ multiplex PCR; TCRdb keeps only in-frame clonotypes and omits some of them. The table lists about 200,000 clones, about 70% of them singletons, with approximately 2% in the top ten. The sequenced material came from PBMCs. These TCRs come from a woman between 25 and 40 years old in good health and CMV-seronegative. Each CDR3 is given with its conserved first and last residue. D genes are given only for firm matches. Some rows have no size entry. The others give once, few or many, or a class for an expanded clone.

NA | TRBJ2-7 | TRBV11-2 | 11 | NA | TGTGCCAGCTTAGGGGTGGCCGAGCAGTACTTC | CASLGVAEQYF
NA | TRBJ1-6 | TRBV6-6 | 14 | NA | TGTGCCAGCAGCCAGGGGTCGGAAAATTCACCCCTCCACTTT | CASSQGSENSPLHF
NA | TRBJ2-2 | TRBV9 | 16 | NA | TGTGCCAGCAGCCGGCCCGCCGAGGGTACCGCCGGGGAGCTGTTTTTT | CASSRPAEGTAGELFF
NA | TRBJ2-7 | TRBV27 | 13 | TRBD2 | TGTGCCAGCAGTGCGGGGGGTCCCTACGAGCAGTACTTC | CASSAGGPYEQYF
NA | TRBJ1-2 | TRBV6-7 | 12 | NA | TGTGCCAGCAGTTTAAGGGACTCGCGAGTGGTGTTC | CASSLRDSRVVF
once | TRBJ1-1 | TRBV15 | 14 | TRBD1 | TGTGCCACCAGCGAAGACAGGGGTGGCACTGAAGCTTTCTTT | CATSEDRGGTEAFF
few | TRBJ1-3 | TRBV6-6 | 14 | NA | TGTGCCAGCAGTTACCGGGGGACTGGAAACACCATATATTTT | CASSYRGTGNTIYF
NA | TRBJ1-5 | TRBV19 | 14 | NA | TGTGCCAGTAGCCTCCTCGGACATAATCAGCCCCAGCATTTT | CASSLLGHNQPQHF
few | TRBJ2-2 | TRBV30 | 15 | TRBD2 | TGTGCCTGGAGCCCGGGACTAGCGGGACTCGGGGAGCTGTTTTTT | CAWSPGLAGLGELFF
NA | TRBJ2-3 | TRBV25-1 | 17 | TRBD1 | TGTGCCAGCAGTGAATACCCCGGACAGGGGTCCACAGATACGCAGTATTTT | CASSEYPGQGSTDTQYF
NA | TRBJ1-5 | TRBV6-1 | 16 | NA | TGTGCCAGCAGTGAAGAAGGTCGGGGAAAAAATCAGCCCCAGCATTTT | CASSEEGRGKNQPQHF
few | TRBJ1-4 | TRBV18 | 13 | NA | TGTGCCTGCCATGACAGTGATAATGAAAAACTGTTTTTT | CACHDSDNEKLFF
NA | TRBJ1-5 | TRBV2 | 15 | TRBD1 | TGTGCCAGCAGCCCCGAGGGGGCTAGAGATCAGCCCCAGCATTTT | CASSPEGARDQPQHF
NA | TRBJ1-1 | TRBV25-1 | 13 | NA | TGTGCCAGCAGTATCGGGGGAGGCACTGAAGCTTTCTTT | CASSIGGGTEAFF
NA | TRBJ1-3 | TRBV4-3 | 19 | NA | TGCGCCAGCAGCCAAGATCAACGTGGCACAGGAGACAGAGTAAACACCATATATTTT | CASSQDQRGTGDRVNTIYF
once | TRBJ1-1 | TRBV18 | 13 | NA | TGTGCCAGCGCACCAGGTGAGGGCGCTGAAGCTTTCTTT | CASAPGEGAEAFF
few | TRBJ2-7 | TRBV5-1 | 14 | NA | TGCGCCAGCAGGAACTTAGCGCGATCCTACGAGCAGTACTTC | CASRNLARSYEQYF
few | TRBJ1-2 | TRBV4-2 | 13 | NA | TGTGCCAGCAGCCAAGATTGGAGGTATGGCTACACCTTC | CASSQDWRYGYTF
NA | TRBJ1-4 | TRBV4-1 | 17 | NA | TGCGCCAGCAGCCAAGTGGGGCGGGGGGCCCGATGGGAAAAACTGTTTTTT | CASSQVGRGARWEKLFF
few | TRBJ2-2 | TRBV4-2 | 15 | TRBD2 | TGTGCCAGCAGCGTAGCGGGGGGGCTCGTCGGGGAGCTGTTTTTT | CASSVAGGLVGELFF
NA | TRBJ2-7 | TRBV7-6 | 17 | TRBD2 | TGTGCCAGCAGCCACCGACTAGCGGGGGTCGCGAGATACGAGCAGTACTTC | CASSHRLAGVARYEQYF
NA | TRBJ1-1 | TRBV30 | 13 | TRBD1 | TGTGCCTGGCAGACAGGGAGAAACACTGAAGCTTTCTTT | CAWQTGRNTEAFF
NA | TRBJ2-1 | TRBV11-2 | 13 | NA | TGTGCCAGCAGCTTAGCGGGTCCTAATGAGCAGTTCTTC | CASSLAGPNEQFF
NA | TRBJ2-2 | TRBV5-1 | 13 | NA | TGCGCCAGCAGCACCCCGGGCACCGGGGAGCTGTTTTTT | CASSTPGTGELFF
NA | TRBJ1-6 | TRBV7-9 | 18 | TRBD1 | TGTTCCAGCAGCTTACCCGACTCGGGACAGGGGGCCTTGCGACCCCTCCACTTT | CSSSLPDSGQGALRPLHF
NA | TRBJ2-7 | TRBV7-9 | 16 | NA | TGTGCCAGCAGCTTACGGGGGACCGGGCAGGTCTACGAGCAGTACTTC | CASSLRGTGQVYEQYF
once | TRBJ2-1 | TRBV11-2 | 15 | TRBD1 | TGTGCCAGCAGCACTTACAGGGGAGCCACCAGTGAGCAGTTCTTC | CASSTYRGATSEQFF
NA | TRBJ1-4 | TRBV30 | 16 | NA | TGTGCCTGGAGTCCCCCCGGGTCGGGCGGGAGTGAAAAACTGTTTTTT | CAWSPPGSGGSEKLFF
NA | TRBJ2-7 | TRBV7-9 | 17 | TRBD2 | TGTGCCAGCAGCTTAGTTTTAGGTAGCGGGAGAAGCGACGAGCAGTACTTC | CASSLVLGSGRSDEQYF
NA | TRBJ2-7 | TRBV28 | 15 | TRBD2 | TGTGCCAGCAGTGAAAGCGGGAGCTACTCCTACGAGCAGTACTTC | CASSESGSYSYEQYF
few | TRBJ1-4 | TRBV7-9 | 15 | NA | TGTGCCAGCAGCTTAGAATATCAGGGGACGAGAAAACTGTTTTTT | CASSLEYQGTRKLFF
NA | TRBJ1-1 | TRBV29-1 | 11 | NA | TGCAGCGTCCCCCAGGGTGTTGAGGCTTTCTTT | CSVPQGVEAFF
once | TRBJ1-1 | TRBV5-4 | 12 | NA | TGTGCCAGCAGCATTATGAACACTGAAGCTTTCTTT | CASSIMNTEAFF
NA | TRBJ2-7 | TRBV2 | 13 | TRBD1 | TGTGCCAGCACGCGGGGACAGGGCTACGAGCAGTACTTC | CASTRGQGYEQYF
NA | TRBJ2-1 | TRBV5-1 | 17 | TRBD2 | TGCGCCAGCAGCCCCTTTCGGAACCAGCGGGGGAACAATGAGCAGTTCTTC | CASSPFRNQRGNNEQFF
NA | TRBJ1-1 | TRBV25-1 | 14 | NA | TGTGCCAGCAGCGGGGTGCCCATGAACACTGAAGCTTTCTTT | CASSGVPMNTEAFF
once | TRBJ2-7 | TRBV9 | 15 | TRBD2 | TGTGCCAGCAGCCCACGACTAGCGGGGGGGCGCGAGCAGTACTTC | CASSPRLAGGREQYF
once | TRBJ1-4 | TRBV5-4 | 14 | NA | TGTGCCAGCAGCTTGGGGACAGTTAATGAAAAACTGTTTTTT | CASSLGTVNEKLFF
NA | TRBJ1-3 | TRBV7-2 | 16 | TRBD1 | TGTGCCAGCAGCTTACGGGCAGGGGGCCAGGGAAACACCATATATTTT | CASSLRAGGQGNTIYF
NA | TRBJ1-2 | TRBV6-1 | 16 | NA | TGTGCCAGCAGTGTGTCTATGGGGAGTCCGGACTATGGCTACACCTTC | CASSVSMGSPDYGYTF
NA | TRBJ2-7 | TRBV23-1 | 20 | TRBD1 | TGCGCCAGCAGTCAACAGTCTTTCATCCCTCCCCGGGACAGGATCTACGAGCAGTACTTC | CASSQQSFIPPRDRIYEQYF
few | TRBJ2-6 | TRBV7-9 | 17 | TRBD1 | TGTGCCAGCAGCCCCCGGGACAGGGCGTCTGGGGCCAACGTCCTGACTTTC | CASSPRDRASGANVLTF
NA | TRBJ1-6 | TRBV10-2 | 15 | NA | TGCGCCAGCAGTGAGTCGATGGGCGTTAATTCACCCCTCCACTTT | CASSESMGVNSPLHF
NA | TRBJ1-4 | TRBV5-1 | 17 | TRBD1 | TGCGCCAGCAGCTTGGGACAGGGGATCCCTCTTTATGAAAAACTGTTTTTT | CASSLGQGIPLYEKLFF
few | TRBJ1-2 | TRBV11-2 | 13 | NA | TGTGCCAGCAGCTTAGGCACGGGCTATGGCTACACCTTC | CASSLGTGYGYTF